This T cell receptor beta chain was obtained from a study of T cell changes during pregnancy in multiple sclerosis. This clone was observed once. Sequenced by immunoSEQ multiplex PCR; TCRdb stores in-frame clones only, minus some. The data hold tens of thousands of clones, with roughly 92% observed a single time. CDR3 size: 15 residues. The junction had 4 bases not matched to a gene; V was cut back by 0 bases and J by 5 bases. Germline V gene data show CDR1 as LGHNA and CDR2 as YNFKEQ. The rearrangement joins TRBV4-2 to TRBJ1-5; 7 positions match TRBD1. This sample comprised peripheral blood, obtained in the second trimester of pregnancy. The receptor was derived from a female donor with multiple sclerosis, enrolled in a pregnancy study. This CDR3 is CASSQDPTGYQPQHF. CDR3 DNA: TGTGCCAGCAGCCAAGACCCGACAGGGTATCAGCCCCAGCATTTT.